This T cell receptor (beta chain) was identified in a study of radiation and T cells in renal cell carcinoma. Sequencing used immunoSEQ multiplex PCR; TCRdb keeps in-frame clones, though not all of them. The table lists 40,000 to 50,000 clones, around 83% of them singletons. Indicated time point: baseline pretreatment blood. Treatment: 15 Gy SBRT to primary tumor, nephrectomy 4 weeks later. This CDR3 has 20 residues. Trimming left V 5 bases short and J 0 bases short, with 28 bases between. CDR1 and CDR2 from the germline V gene are SGHRS and YFSETQ. The chain is built from TRBV5-1 and TRBJ2-3; possibly TRBD2 for D (6 bases). This clonotype was obtained from a woman in her seventies with renal cell carcinoma. The source material was blood, sampled from a patient whose treatment included radiotherapy and nephrectomy. The CDR3 DNA follows: TGCGCCAGCAGTGGGTCGGCGGGACGCCTCCCCCTCTCTAGCACAGATACGCAGTATTTT. Its translation is CASSGSAGRLPLSSTDTQYF.